This section outlines one T cell receptor (beta chain) sequence together with its context. Its antigen is not known. Germline lookup yields CDR1 SGHTS and CDR2 YDEGEE. The J segment lost 0 bases and the V segment lost 5 bases, leaving 7 bases of the junction unmatched. CDR3 length: 15 residues. The data stem from a study of T cell responses to AZD1222 COVID-19 vaccine. TCRdb's copy holds only in-frame clones and misses some; the assay was immunoSEQ multiplex PCR. Of approximately 170,000 clones in the sample, approximately 90% were seen once. Study outcomes and limitations: Unmutated variant regions are reportedly targeted by nearly half of spike-specific TCRs. Among AZD1222 vaccinees, only five to seven were seropositive at baseline.

The specimen comprised peripheral blood, sampled on day 0 of AZD1222 vaccination. The receptor was derived from an adult in good health. The genes are TRBV5-8 and TRBJ1-2, with 7 bases matching TRBD1. DNA for the CDR3: TGTGCCAGCAGGGGGGGGACAGAGTCTAACTATGGCTACACCTTC. It codes for CASRGGTESNYGYTF.